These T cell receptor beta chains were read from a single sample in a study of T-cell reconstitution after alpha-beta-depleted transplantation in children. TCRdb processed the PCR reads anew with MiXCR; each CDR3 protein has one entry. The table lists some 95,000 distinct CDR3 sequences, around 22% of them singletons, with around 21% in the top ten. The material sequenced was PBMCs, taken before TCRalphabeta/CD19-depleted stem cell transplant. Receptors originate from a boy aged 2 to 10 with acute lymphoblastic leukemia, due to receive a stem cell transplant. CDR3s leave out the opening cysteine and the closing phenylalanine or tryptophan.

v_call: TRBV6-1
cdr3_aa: ASTYGLGPTYEQY

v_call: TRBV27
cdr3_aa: ASIGNNEQF

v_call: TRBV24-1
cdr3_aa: ATSDLGQTHNEQF

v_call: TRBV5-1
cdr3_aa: ASSLVAGVGELF

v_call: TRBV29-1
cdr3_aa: SVVAWTGELF

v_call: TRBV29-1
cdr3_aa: SVVFGTGNQPQH

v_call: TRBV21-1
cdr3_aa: ASSKTGGYEQY

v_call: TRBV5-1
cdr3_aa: ASSSSTVAGANVLT

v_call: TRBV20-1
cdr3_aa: SARRLADPEQF

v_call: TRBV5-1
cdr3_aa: ASSLRTSPYEQY

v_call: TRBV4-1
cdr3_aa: ASSLYPTQGPTIYEQY

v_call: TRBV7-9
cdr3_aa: ASRTTSGVYNEQF

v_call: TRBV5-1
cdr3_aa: ASSLVDESYNEQF

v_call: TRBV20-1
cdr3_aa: SALAGTSYNEQF

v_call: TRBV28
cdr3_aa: ATRPEGSGTDTQY

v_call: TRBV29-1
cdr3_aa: SFEQGAYGYT

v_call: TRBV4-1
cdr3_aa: ASSQVGESRSTNEKLF